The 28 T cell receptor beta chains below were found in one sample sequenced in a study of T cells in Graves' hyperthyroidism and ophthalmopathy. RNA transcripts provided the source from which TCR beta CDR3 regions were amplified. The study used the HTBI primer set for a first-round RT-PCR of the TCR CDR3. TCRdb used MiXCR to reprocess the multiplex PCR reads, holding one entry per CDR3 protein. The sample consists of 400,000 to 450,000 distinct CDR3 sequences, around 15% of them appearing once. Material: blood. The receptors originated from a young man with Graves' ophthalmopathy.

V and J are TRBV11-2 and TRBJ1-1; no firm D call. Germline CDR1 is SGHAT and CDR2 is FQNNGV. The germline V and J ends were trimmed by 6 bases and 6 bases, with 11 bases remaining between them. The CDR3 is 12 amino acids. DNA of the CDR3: TGTGCCAGCAGTCCGGTAGCTTCTGAAGCTTTCTTT. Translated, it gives CASSPVASEAFF.

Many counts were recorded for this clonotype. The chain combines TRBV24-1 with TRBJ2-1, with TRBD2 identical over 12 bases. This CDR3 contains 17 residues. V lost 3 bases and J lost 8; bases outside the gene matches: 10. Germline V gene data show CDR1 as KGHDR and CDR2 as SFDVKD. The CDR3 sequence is CATSDPRGGLAGHEQFF. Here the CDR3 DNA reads TGTGCCACCAGTGATCCTAGAGGGGGACTAGCGGGTCATGAGCAGTTCTTC.

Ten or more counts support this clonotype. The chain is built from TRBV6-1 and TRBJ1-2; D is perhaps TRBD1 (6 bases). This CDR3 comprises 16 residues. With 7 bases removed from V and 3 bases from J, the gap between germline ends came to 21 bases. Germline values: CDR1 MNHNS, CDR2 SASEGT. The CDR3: CASIYRRNREDYGYTF. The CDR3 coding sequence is TGTGCCAGCATCTATAGGCGCAACAGGGAAGACTATGGCTACACCTTC.

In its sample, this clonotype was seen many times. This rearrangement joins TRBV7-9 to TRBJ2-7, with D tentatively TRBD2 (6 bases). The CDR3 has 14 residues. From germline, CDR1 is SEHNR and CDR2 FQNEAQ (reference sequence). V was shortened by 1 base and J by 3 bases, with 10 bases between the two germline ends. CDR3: CASSLGLGDYEQYF. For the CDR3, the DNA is TGTGCCAGCAGCTTAGGACTAGGGGACTACGAGCAGTACTTC.

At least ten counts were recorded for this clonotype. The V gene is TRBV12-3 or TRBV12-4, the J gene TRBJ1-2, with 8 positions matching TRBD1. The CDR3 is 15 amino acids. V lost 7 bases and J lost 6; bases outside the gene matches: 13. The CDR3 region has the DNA TGTGCCAGCACCCCTCGTCAGGGGGCCGAGGATGGCTACACCTTC. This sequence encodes CASTPRQGAEDGYTF.

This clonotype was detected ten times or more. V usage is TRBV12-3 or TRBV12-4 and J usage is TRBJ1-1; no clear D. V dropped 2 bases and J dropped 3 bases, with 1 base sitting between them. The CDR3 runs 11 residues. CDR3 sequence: CASSLYTEAFF. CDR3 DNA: TGTGCCAGCAGTTTATACACTGAAGCTTTCTTT.

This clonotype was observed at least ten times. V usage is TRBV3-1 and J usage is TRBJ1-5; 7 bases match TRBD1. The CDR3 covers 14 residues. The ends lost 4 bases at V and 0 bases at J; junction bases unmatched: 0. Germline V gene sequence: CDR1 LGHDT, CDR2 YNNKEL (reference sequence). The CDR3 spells CASSRQGSNQPQHF. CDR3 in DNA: TGTGCCAGCAGCCGACAGGGTAGCAATCAGCCCCAGCATTTT.

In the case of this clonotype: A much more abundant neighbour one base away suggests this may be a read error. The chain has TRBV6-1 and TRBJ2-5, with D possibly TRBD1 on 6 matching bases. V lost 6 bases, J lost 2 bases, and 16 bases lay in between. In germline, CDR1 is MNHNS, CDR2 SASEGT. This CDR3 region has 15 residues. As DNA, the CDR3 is TGTGCCAGCAGCCCAACCTTGACAGGACAAGAGACCCAGTACTTC. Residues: CASSPTLTGQETQYF.

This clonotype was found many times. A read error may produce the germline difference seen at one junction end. The CDR3 DNA follows: TGTACCAGCAGTTTAAGTAGGGGGCCTAGCAATCAGCCCCAGCATTTT. Residues: CTSSLSRGPSNQPQHF. The chain couples TRBV12-3 or TRBV12-4 to TRBJ1-5, with 7 bases aligning to TRBD1. The CDR3 totals 16 residues.

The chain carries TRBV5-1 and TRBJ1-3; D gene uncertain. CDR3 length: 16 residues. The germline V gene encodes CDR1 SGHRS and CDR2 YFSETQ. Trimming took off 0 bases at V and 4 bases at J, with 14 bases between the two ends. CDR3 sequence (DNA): TGCGCCAGCAGCTTGGCCGGAGCCGCTCTGGGAAACACCATATATTTT. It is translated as CASSLAGAALGNTIYF.

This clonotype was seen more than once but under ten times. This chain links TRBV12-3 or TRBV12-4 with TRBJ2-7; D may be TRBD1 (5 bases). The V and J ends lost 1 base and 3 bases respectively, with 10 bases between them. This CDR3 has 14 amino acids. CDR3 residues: CASSLGRVGYEQYF. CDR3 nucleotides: TGTGCCAGCAGTTTAGGCAGGGTCGGCTACGAGCAGTACTTC.

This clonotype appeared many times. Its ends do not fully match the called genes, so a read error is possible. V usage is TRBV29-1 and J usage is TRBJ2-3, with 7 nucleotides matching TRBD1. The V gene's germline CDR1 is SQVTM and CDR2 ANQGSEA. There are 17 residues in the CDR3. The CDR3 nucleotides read TGCAGCGTTGAGAGGGGTCAGGGGGTTCCCGGCACGGATACGCAGTATTTT. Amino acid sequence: CSVERGQGVPGTDTQYF.

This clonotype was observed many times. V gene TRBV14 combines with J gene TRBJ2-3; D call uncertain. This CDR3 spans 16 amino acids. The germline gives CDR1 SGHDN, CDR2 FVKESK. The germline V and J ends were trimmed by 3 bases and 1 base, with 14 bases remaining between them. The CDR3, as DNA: TGTGCCAGCAGCCACGTCACCCCCGTGGGCACAGATACGCAGTATTTT. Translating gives CASSHVTPVGTDTQYF.

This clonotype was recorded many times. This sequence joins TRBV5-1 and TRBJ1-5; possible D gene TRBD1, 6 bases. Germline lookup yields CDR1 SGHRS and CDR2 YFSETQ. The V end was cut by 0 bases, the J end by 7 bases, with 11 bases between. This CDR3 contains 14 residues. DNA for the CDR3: TGCGCCAGCAGCTTGGCAGGGGAGCGGCAGCCCCAGCATTTT. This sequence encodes CASSLAGERQPQHF.

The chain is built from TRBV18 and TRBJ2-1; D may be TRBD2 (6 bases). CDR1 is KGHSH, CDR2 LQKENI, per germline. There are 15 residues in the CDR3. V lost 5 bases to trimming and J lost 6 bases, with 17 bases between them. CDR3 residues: CASSSSSGGGNEQFF. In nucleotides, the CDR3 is TGTGCCAGCTCATCTTCGTCCGGGGGAGGCAATGAGCAGTTCTTC.

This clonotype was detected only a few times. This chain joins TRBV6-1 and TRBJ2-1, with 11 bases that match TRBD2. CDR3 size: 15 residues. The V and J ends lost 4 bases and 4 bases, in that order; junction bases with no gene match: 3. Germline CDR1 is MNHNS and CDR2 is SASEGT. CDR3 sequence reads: CASSGLAGIYNEQFF. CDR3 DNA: TGTGCCAGCAGTGGACTAGCGGGGATTTACAATGAGCAGTTCTTC.

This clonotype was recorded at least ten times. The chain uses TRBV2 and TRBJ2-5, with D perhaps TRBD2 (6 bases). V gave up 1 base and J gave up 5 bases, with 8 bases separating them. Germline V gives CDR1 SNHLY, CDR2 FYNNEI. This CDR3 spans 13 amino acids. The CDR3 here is CASSEGGGETQYF. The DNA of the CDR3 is TGTGCCAGCAGTGAAGGTGGGGGGGAGACCCAGTACTTC.

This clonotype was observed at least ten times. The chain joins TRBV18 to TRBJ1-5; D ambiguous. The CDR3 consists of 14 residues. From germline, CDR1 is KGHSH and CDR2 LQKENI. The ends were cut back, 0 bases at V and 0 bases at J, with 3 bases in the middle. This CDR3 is CASSPPYSNQPQHF. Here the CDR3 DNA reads TGTGCCAGCTCACCACCATATAGCAATCAGCCCCAGCATTTT.

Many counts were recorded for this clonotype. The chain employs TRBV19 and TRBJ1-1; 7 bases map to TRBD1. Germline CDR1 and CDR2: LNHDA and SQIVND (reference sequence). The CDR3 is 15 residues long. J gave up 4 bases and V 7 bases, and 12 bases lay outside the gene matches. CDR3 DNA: TGTGCCAGTACTAGGGGACAGCCGATCCCCACTGAAGCTTTCTTT. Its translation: CASTRGQPIPTEAFF.

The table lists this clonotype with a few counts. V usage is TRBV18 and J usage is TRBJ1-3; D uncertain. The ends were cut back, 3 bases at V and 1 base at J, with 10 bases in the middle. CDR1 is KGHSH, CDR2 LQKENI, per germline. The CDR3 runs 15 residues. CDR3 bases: TGTGCCAGCTCACCCGGACGGTTATCTGGAAACACCATATATTTT. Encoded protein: CASSPGRLSGNTIYF.

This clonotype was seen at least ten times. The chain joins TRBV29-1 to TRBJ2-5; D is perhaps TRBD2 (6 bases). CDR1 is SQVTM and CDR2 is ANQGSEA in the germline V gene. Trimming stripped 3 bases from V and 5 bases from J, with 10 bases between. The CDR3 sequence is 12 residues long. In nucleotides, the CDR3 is TGCAGCGTTGACGGGGCGGGGGAGACCCAGTACTTC. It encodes CSVDGAGETQYF.

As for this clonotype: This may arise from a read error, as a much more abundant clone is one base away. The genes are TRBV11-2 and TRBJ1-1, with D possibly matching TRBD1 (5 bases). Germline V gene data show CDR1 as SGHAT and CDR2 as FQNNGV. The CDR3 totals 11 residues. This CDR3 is CASGLVGGAFF. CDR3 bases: TGTGCCAGCGGCTTAGTGGGGGGAGCTTTCTTT.

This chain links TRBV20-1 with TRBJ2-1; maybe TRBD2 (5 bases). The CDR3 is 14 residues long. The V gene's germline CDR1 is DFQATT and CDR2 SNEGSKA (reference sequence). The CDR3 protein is CRAQRAESYNEQFF. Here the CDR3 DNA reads TGCAGGGCCCAAAGAGCGGAGTCCTACAATGAGCAGTTCTTC.

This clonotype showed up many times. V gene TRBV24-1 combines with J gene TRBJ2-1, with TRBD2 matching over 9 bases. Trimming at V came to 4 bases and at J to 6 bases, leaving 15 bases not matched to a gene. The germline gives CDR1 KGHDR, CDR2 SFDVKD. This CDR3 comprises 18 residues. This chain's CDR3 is CATSDALLRGREGNEQFF. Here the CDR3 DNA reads TGTGCCACCAGTGACGCCCTACTTCGCGGGAGGGAGGGCAATGAGCAGTTCTTC.

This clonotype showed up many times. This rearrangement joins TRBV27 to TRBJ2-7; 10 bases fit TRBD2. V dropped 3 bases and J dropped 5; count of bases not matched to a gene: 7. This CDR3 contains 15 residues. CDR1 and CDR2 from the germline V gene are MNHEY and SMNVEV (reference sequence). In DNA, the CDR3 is TGTGCCAGCAGTTTCGGAACTAGCGGGATTAACGAGCAGTACTTC. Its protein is CASSFGTSGINEQYF.

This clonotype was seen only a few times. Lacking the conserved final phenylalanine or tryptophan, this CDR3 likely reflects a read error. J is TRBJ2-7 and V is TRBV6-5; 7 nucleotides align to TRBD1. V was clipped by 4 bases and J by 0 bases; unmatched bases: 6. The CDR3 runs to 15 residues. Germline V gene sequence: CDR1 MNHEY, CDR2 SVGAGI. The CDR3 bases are TGTGCCAGCAGTTTAACAGGGGTCCTCTCCTACGAGCAGTACCTC. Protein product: CASSLTGVLSYEQYL.

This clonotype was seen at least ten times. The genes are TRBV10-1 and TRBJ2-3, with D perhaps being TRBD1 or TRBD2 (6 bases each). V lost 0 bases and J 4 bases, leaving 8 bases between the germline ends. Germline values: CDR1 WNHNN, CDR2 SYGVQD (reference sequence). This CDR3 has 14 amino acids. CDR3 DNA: TGCGCCAGCAGTGAGTCGGGGGGCGCAGATACGCAGTATTTT. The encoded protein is CASSESGGADTQYF.

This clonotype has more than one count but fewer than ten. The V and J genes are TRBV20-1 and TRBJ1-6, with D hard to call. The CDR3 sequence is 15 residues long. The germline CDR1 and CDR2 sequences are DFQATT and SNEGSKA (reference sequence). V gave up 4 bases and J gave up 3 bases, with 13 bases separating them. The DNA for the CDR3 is TGCAGTGCTATGGTCGGGGATTACTATAATTCACCCCTCCACTTT. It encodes CSAMVGDYYNSPLHF.